These 23 T cell receptor beta chains were sequenced from one sample in a study of T cells after posttransplantation cyclophosphamide. Treatment was busulfan-fludarabine conditioning, a marrow graft, and cyclophosphamide on days +3 and +4. Generated by immunoSEQ multiplex PCR, the TCRdb table keeps only in-frame clones and is missing some. Among about 7,600 clones listed, approximately 80% were seen once. Sequenced material: CD4+ T cells sorted from blood, taken 950 to 1,200 days after allogeneic stem cell transplant with posttransplant cyclophosphamide. All receptors derive from a female patient in her forties or fifties who received an allogeneic stem cell transplant from a related donor, was CMV-positive, and had no GVHD. Some T cells may possibly be graft donor cells.

CDR3 region: CASTVMAGTYEQYF. The CDR3 region has the DNA TGTGCCAGCACCGTGATGGCAGGGACCTACGAGCAGTACTTC. This chain links TRBV5-4 with TRBJ2-7; possibly TRBD1 for D (5 bases). The V end was cut by 6 bases, the J end by 2 bases, with 15 bases between. The CDR3 is 14 amino acids. Germline V gene sequence: CDR1 SGHNT, CDR2 YYREEE (reference sequence).

The chain uses TRBV7-9 and TRBJ1-1, with unresolved D. CDR1 and CDR2 (germline): SEHNR, FQNEAQ (reference sequence). This CDR3 has 12 residues. V was clipped by 5 bases and J by 11 bases, with 15 bases between them. CDR3 protein: CASSVGSGRAFF. The CDR3 nucleotides read TGTGCCAGCAGCGTGGGCTCCGGGAGGGCTTTCTTT.

The chain employs TRBV5-1 and TRBJ2-1; D is possibly TRBD2 (5 bases). The V and J ends lost 0 bases and 7 bases respectively, with 17 bases between them. CDR1 and CDR2 (germline): SGHRS, YFSETQ. The length of the CDR3 is 16 residues. As DNA, the CDR3 is TGCGCCAGCAGCTTGGTGAGGGCTAGTCAAAGAAATGAGCAGTTCTTC. This encodes CASSLVRASQRNEQFF.

This chain joins TRBV4-1 and TRBJ2-1; TRBD1 might be the D (7 bases). This CDR3 region has 17 residues. The ends were cut back, 4 bases at V and 7 bases at J, with 23 bases in the middle. CDR1 and CDR2 (germline): MGHRA, YSYEKL. The chain's CDR3 is CASSLFLTRGAGNEQFF. As DNA, the CDR3 is TGCGCCAGCAGCCTTTTCTTGACCAGGGGGGCTGGGAATGAGCAGTTCTTC.

J is TRBJ2-1 and V is TRBV5-1; TRBD2 matches 12 bases. The germline V gene encodes CDR1 SGHRS and CDR2 YFSETQ. The CDR3 is 16 amino acids. V was pared by 5 bases and J by 6 bases, with 9 bases of the junction left unmatched. CDR3 sequence reads: CASRLAGGYQGNEQFF. CDR3 in DNA: TGCGCCAGCAGGCTAGCGGGGGGGTATCAGGGCAATGAGCAGTTCTTC. Combining the CDR3 with reference TRBV5-1 and TRBJ2-1 gives the whole variable domain KAGVTQTPRYLIKTRGQQVTLSCSPISGHRSVSWYQQTPGQGLQFLFEYFSETQRNKGNFPGRFSGRQFSNSRSEMNVSTLELGDSALYLCASRLAGGYQGNEQFFGPGTRLTVL.

This clone was recorded once. The chain couples TRBV10-3 to TRBJ2-2; D might be TRBD1 (6 bases). V gave up 6 bases and J gave up 1 base, with 15 bases separating them. Germline V CDR1 and CDR2: ENHRY, SYGVKD. The CDR3 consists of 16 residues. CDR3 loop: CAISLESDRNTGELFF. Written as DNA, the CDR3 is TGTGCCATCAGCCTCGAATCGGACAGGAACACCGGGGAGCTGTTTTTT.

This chain uses TRBV6-5 with TRBJ1-2; 10 positions agree with TRBD1. Germline values: CDR1 MNHEY, CDR2 SVGAGI. V lost 5 bases, J lost 2 bases, and 2 bases stayed unmatched. The CDR3 extends over 14 amino acids. Here the CDR3 reads CASSETGGNYGYTF. The DNA for the CDR3 is TGTGCCAGCAGTGAGACAGGGGGCAACTATGGCTACACCTTC.

This chain uses TRBV19 with TRBJ1-6; 8 positions match TRBD1. The V gene end was trimmed by 1 base and the J gene end by 9 bases; junction bases not matched to a gene: 8. The germline V gene has CDR1 LNHDA and CDR2 SQIVND (reference sequence). The CDR3 is 16 residues long. In DNA form, the CDR3 reads TGTGCCAGTAGTATAGGCCAGGGGGCGCAGGGTTCACCCCTCCACTTT. Amino acids: CASSIGQGAQGSPLHF.

The V call is TRBV5-1, the J call TRBJ2-7, with D unresolved. V lost 4 bases and J 4 bases, leaving 9 bases between the germline ends. Per the germline V gene, CDR1 is SGHRS and CDR2 is YFSETQ. This CDR3 contains 12 residues. The CDR3 is CASSGEDYEQYF. The CDR3, as DNA: TGCGCCAGCAGCGGAGAAGATTACGAGCAGTACTTC.

The chain employs TRBV28 and TRBJ2-2; no clear D. Trimming stripped 3 bases from V and 4 bases from J, with 18 bases between. The germline gives CDR1 MDHEN, CDR2 SYDVKM. The length of the CDR3 is 17 residues. CDR3 protein: CASSFLRPRLATGELFF. CDR3 bases: TGTGCCAGCAGTTTCTTGAGACCGAGATTAGCCACCGGGGAGCTGTTTTTT.

As for this clone: Germline is not matched at one junction end, which may reflect a read error. The sample contains more than one DNA sequence encoding this CDR3. The genes are TRBV5-5 and TRBJ1-2; 7 bases agree with TRBD1. Looked up from germline, CDR1 is SGHKS and CDR2 is YYEKEE (reference sequence). CDR3 size: 15 residues. In nucleotides, the CDR3 is TGTGCCAGCAGCTTGGTCCGGGACAGACACTATGACTACACCTTC. As protein: CASSLVRDRHYDYTF.

As concerns this clone: One end of the junction does not line up with germline, which may come from a read error. The identical CDR3 is also encoded by other nucleotide sequences in the sample. The chain is built from TRBV6-1 and TRBJ1-6; the D gene is possibly TRBD1 (6 bases). Germline CDR1 MNHNS, CDR2 SASEGT. The CDR3 is 13 residues long. CDR3 in DNA: TGTGCCAGCAGTCCAGGGGTATATTCCCCCCTCCACTTT. It specifies CASSPGVYSPLHF.

This clone was found a few times. The chain is built from TRBV2 and TRBJ1-1; maybe TRBD1 (5 bases). V lost 5 bases and J 8 bases, leaving 9 bases between the germline ends. The CDR3 runs to 11 residues. The germline V gene has CDR1 SNHLY and CDR2 FYNNEI. Here the CDR3 reads CASSLRQEAFF. In nucleotides, the CDR3 is TGTGCCAGCAGTCTCCGACAGGAAGCTTTCTTT.

The rearrangement uses TRBV4-1 and TRBJ1-1; D might be TRBD1 (5 bases). In germline, CDR1 is MGHRA, CDR2 YSYEKL. CDR3 length: 15 residues. V lost 1 base and J lost 0, with 9 bases in between. The CDR3 is CASSQARGVNTEAFF. The CDR3 DNA reads TGCGCCAGCAGCCAAGCCCGGGGGGTGAACACTGAAGCTTTCTTT.

The chain employs TRBV9 and TRBJ2-2; TRBD2 matches at 14 bases. This CDR3 is built from 16 residues. With 4 bases clipped from V and 5 bases from J, the junction kept 4 bases outside the gene matches. Germline CDR1 SGDLS, CDR2 YYNGEE. The CDR3 DNA is TGTGCCAGCAGCCTATGGACTAGCGGGGGGACCGGGGAGCTGTTTTTT. Protein sequence: CASSLWTSGGTGELFF.

The chain recombines TRBV7-6 with TRBJ2-1, with a weak D call TRBD1 (5 bases). The CDR3 has 13 residues. Germline loops: CDR1 SGHVS, CDR2 FNYEAQ. Trimming shortened V by 2 bases and J by 9 bases, and 11 bases separated the two germline ends. CDR3 coding DNA: TGTGCCAGCAGCTTAAATACAGGAAGTGAGCAGTTCTTC. Translating it yields CASSLNTGSEQFF.

V and J are TRBV9 and TRBJ1-1; TRBD1 matches at 7 bases. The V gene's germline CDR1 is SGDLS and CDR2 YYNGEE. J gave up 5 bases and V 4 bases, and 8 bases lay outside the gene matches. This CDR3 comprises 14 residues. The CDR3 DNA sequence: TGTGCCAGCAGCTTAACGGACAGGAGGACTGAAGCTTTCTTT. It translates to CASSLTDRRTEAFF.

V and J are TRBV25-1 and TRBJ2-3; 8 nucleotides match TRBD2. CDR1 MGHDK and CDR2 SYGVNS come from the germline V gene. The CDR3 is made up of 17 amino acids. Germline trimming cut 3 bases from V and 4 bases from J; bases unmatched to any gene: 12. CDR3: CASSEIGAGGGSDTQYF. As DNA, the CDR3 is TGTGCCAGCAGTGAGATCGGGGCGGGGGGCGGCTCAGATACGCAGTATTTT.

The chain is built from TRBV10-2 and TRBJ1-1; maybe TRBD1 (5 bases). Trimming stripped 4 bases from V and 0 bases from J, with 9 bases between. Germline CDR1 reads WSHSY; CDR2 reads SAAADI. The CDR3 loop spans 14 amino acids. The chain's CDR3 is CASSGGALNTEAFF. In nucleotides, the CDR3 is TGCGCCAGCAGTGGTGGGGCACTGAACACTGAAGCTTTCTTT.

The chain couples TRBV18 to TRBJ1-4; D is unresolved. Germline V gene sequence: CDR1 KGHSH, CDR2 LQKENI. The ends were cut back, 3 bases at V and 0 bases at J, with 8 bases in the middle. CDR3 length: 15 residues. This CDR3 is CASSPPSATNEKLFF. In DNA form, the CDR3 reads TGTGCCAGCTCACCCCCTTCCGCAACTAATGAAAAACTGTTTTTT.

The rearrangement joins TRBV28 to TRBJ1-5; TRBD1 might be the D (6 bases). Germline V gene lookup returns CDR1 MDHEN and CDR2 SYDVKM. Trimming removed 4 bases from V and 6 bases from J, with 7 bases in between. The CDR3 contains 12 residues. CDR3 DNA sequence: TGTGCCAGCAGTTCAGGGGTTCAGCCCCAGCATTTT. Translation: CASSSGVQPQHF.

This chain uses TRBV6-6 with TRBJ2-1, with 11 bases that match TRBD2. The length of the CDR3 is 16 residues. Trimming removed 6 bases from V and 7 bases from J; junction bases left unmatched: 11. Germline V CDR1 and CDR2: MNHNY, SVGAGI (reference sequence). The CDR3 region has the DNA TGTGCCAGCAGGGGGGCTAGCGGGGGGCAATGGAATGAGCAGTTCTTC. Amino acid sequence: CASRGASGGQWNEQFF.

The V call is TRBV7-9, the J call TRBJ2-7, with a weak D call TRBD1 (5 bases). V lost 1 base and J 3 bases, leaving 10 bases between the germline ends. The CDR3 length is 14 residues. Germline V gene sequence: CDR1 SEHNR, CDR2 FQNEAQ (reference sequence). CDR3 in amino acids: CASSLGQNHYEQYF. CDR3 in DNA: TGTGCCAGCAGCTTAGGACAGAATCACTACGAGCAGTACTTC.